Below, 25 T cell receptor beta chains from the same sample are listed, as sequenced in a study of cytomegalovirus exposure and HLA in healthy donors. PCR employed 60 Vbeta and 13 Jbeta primers. Profiled with immunoSEQ multiplex PCR; TCRdb holds only in-frame clones, not every one. The sample lists under 150,000 clones, 75% to 80% occurring once. Sequencing was performed on PBMCs. The receptor source for this set is a woman aged 50 to 60 in good health and CMV-seronegative.

Here the CDR3 reads CASSLNSIENTGELFF. In DNA form, the CDR3 reads TGTGCCAGCAGTTTGAACAGCATTGAGAACACCGGGGAGCTGTTTTTT. The chain couples TRBV6-6 to TRBJ2-2; no clear D gene. The V gene's germline CDR1 is MNHNY and CDR2 SVGAGI (reference sequence). The CDR3 is 16 amino acids. Trimming stripped 4 bases from V and 1 base from J, with 13 bases between.

The J gene is TRBJ2-5, the V gene TRBV29-1; TRBD1 agrees at 8 bases. Trimming removed 4 bases from V and 5 bases from J; junction bases left unmatched: 6. CDR3 length: 13 residues. The germline CDR1 and CDR2 sequences are SQVTM and ANQGSEA. CDR3 DNA sequence: TGCAGCGTTGTTGAGACAGGGGTTGAGACCCAGTACTTC. It codes for CSVVETGVETQYF.

The chain employs TRBV4-3 and TRBJ2-2, with D possibly matching TRBD1 (6 bases). Between the trimmed V and J ends, which lost 4 bases and 6 bases, there was a span of 12 bases. Germline lookup yields CDR1 LGHNA and CDR2 YSLEER. The CDR3 covers 14 residues. This chain's CDR3 is CASSLIRGSGELFF. The CDR3 DNA reads TGCGCCAGCAGCCTTATAAGGGGGTCCGGGGAGCTGTTTTTT.

The gene calls are TRBV29-1 and TRBJ1-3; D is ambiguous. In germline, CDR1 is SQVTM, CDR2 ANQGSEA. The CDR3 consists of 11 residues. The ends were cut back, 7 bases at V and 1 base at J, with 5 bases in the middle. The CDR3 coding sequence is TGCAGCGCTACTTCTGGAAACACCATATATTTT. Translating it yields CSATSGNTIYF.

This chain uses TRBV6-1 with TRBJ1-1; weak D call: TRBD1 (6 bases). Trimming removed 5 bases from V and 3 bases from J, with 10 bases in between. Germline V lookup: CDR1 MNHNS, CDR2 SASEGT. This CDR3 spans 13 amino acids. The CDR3 sequence is CASSQQGYTEAFF. DNA of the CDR3: TGTGCCAGCAGTCAACAGGGTTACACTGAAGCTTTCTTT.

This clone was detected a few times. The chain recombines TRBV7-9 with TRBJ2-1; possible D gene TRBD1, 6 bases. Germline-derived CDR1 and CDR2 are SEHNR and FQNEAQ (reference sequence). The CDR3 contains 14 residues. Trimming cost V 4 bases and J 4 bases, with 11 bases left between them. Here the CDR3 DNA reads TGTGCCAGCAGCTACGAGGGGGATTACAATGAGCAGTTCTTC. Translated: CASSYEGDYNEQFF.

The rearrangement joins TRBV4-1 to TRBJ2-4, with a weak D call TRBD1 (5 bases). Germline assignment: CDR1 MGHRA and CDR2 YSYEKL. CDR3 length: 14 residues. V was pared by 1 base and J by 4 bases, with 8 bases between. The CDR3 sequence is CASSQVRGKNIQYF. In nucleotides, the CDR3 is TGCGCCAGCAGCCAAGTAAGGGGTAAAAACATTCAGTACTTC.

The V call is TRBV19, the J call TRBJ2-5; D might be TRBD2 (5 bases). Germline lookup yields CDR1 LNHDA and CDR2 SQIVND (reference sequence). Trimming cost V 8 bases and J 4 bases, with 20 bases left between them. The CDR3 has 15 residues. The CDR3 protein is CASSPAAPPGETQYF. The CDR3 coding sequence is TGTGCCAGTTCCCCAGCGGCACCGCCGGGAGAGACCCAGTACTTC.

V is TRBV7-9 and J is TRBJ2-1; the match to TRBD1 covers 7 bases. This CDR3 region has 14 residues. Germline V gene data show CDR1 as SEHNR and CDR2 as FQNEAQ (reference sequence). J lost 6 bases, V lost 5 bases, and 7 bases had no gene match. CDR3 amino acids: CASSRLTGFNEQFF. In DNA, the CDR3 is TGTGCCAGCAGCCGTCTGACAGGGTTCAATGAGCAGTTCTTC.

The chain is built from TRBV2 and TRBJ1-5, with a tentative D call TRBD1 (5 bases). This CDR3 comprises 15 residues. The V and J ends lost 5 bases and 0 bases respectively, with 11 bases between them. Per germline, CDR1 SNHLY and CDR2 FYNNEI. The CDR3 sequence is CASSTRGGSNQPQHF. The DNA of the CDR3 is TGTGCCAGCAGTACCCGCGGGGGTAGCAATCAGCCCCAGCATTTT.

The chain has TRBV7-2 and TRBJ2-1; TRBD2 matches at 14 bases. CDR1 is SGHTA and CDR2 is FQGNSA in the germline V gene. V gave up 5 bases and J gave up 7 bases; unmatched junction bases: 4. The CDR3 totals 15 residues. Here the CDR3 reads CASSLGTSGGNEQFF. The CDR3, as DNA: TGTGCCAGCAGCCTGGGGACTAGCGGGGGAAATGAGCAGTTCTTC.

The chain couples TRBV6-1 to TRBJ2-1, with TRBD1 identical over 7 bases. Per germline, CDR1 MNHNS and CDR2 SASEGT. The J segment lost 11 bases and the V segment lost 7 bases, leaving 5 bases of the junction unmatched. The CDR3 loop spans 11 amino acids. The CDR3 region has the DNA TGTGCCAGCATTGGGACAGCCAAGCAGTTCTTC. Translated: CASIGTAKQFF.

V and J are TRBV27 and TRBJ2-5; 12 bases line up with TRBD2. This CDR3 has 18 residues. The trim removed 5 bases at V and 0 bases at J, leaving 10 bases unmatched. The V gene's germline CDR1 is MNHEY and CDR2 SMNVEV (reference sequence). CDR3 coding DNA: TGTGCCAGCAGTCATACGACTAGCGGGGGTTGGTACCAAGAGACCCAGTACTTC. It encodes CASSHTTSGGWYQETQYF.

The V gene is TRBV9, the J gene TRBJ2-7; no firm D call. The CDR3 length is 14 residues. CDR1 SGDLS and CDR2 YYNGEE come from the germline V gene. Trimming removed 0 bases from V and 4 bases from J, with 11 bases in between. DNA for the CDR3: TGTGCCAGCAGCGTAGGCGGCGGCTTTTACGAGCAGTACTTC. Amino acids: CASSVGGGFYEQYF.

This CDR3 is CASSLQQQVLYGYTF. DNA for the CDR3: TGTGCCAGCAGCCTCCAGCAACAGGTCCTTTATGGCTACACCTTC. V and J are TRBV14 and TRBJ1-2; possible D gene TRBD1, 5 bases. From germline, CDR1 is SGHDN and CDR2 FVKESK. The CDR3 totals 15 residues. V was clipped by 4 bases and J by 5 bases, with 17 bases between them.

V gene TRBV29-1 combines with J gene TRBJ2-2; TRBD2 aligns across 8 bases. Germline-derived CDR1 and CDR2 are SQVTM and ANQGSEA. The CDR3 spans 13 residues. The V gene end was trimmed by 4 bases and the J gene end by 7 bases; junction bases not matched to a gene: 5. This CDR3 reads CSVAGGVLGELFF. The CDR3 coding sequence is TGCAGCGTTGCGGGGGGGGTTCTCGGGGAGCTGTTTTTT.

This clone was detected only once. The junction differs from germline at one of its ends, possibly a read error. The V and J genes are TRBV7-6 and TRBJ2-1; 8 nucleotides match TRBD1. CDR1 and CDR2 (germline): SGHVS, FNYEAQ. CDR3 size: 12 residues. CDR3 sequence (DNA): TGTGCCAGCAGCCCAGAGACAGGGGTTTCGCTCTTC. It translates to CASSPETGVSLF. Full variable domain (rest looked up from reference TRBV7-6 and TRBJ2-1): GAGVSQSPRYKVTKRGQDVALRCDPISGHVSLYWYRQALGQGPEFLTYFNYEAQQDKSGLPNDRFSAERPEGSISTLTIQRTEQRDSAMYRCASSPETGVSLFGPGTRLTVL.

Note on this clone: The DNA is omitted, as the CDR3 cannot be located on it reliably, and the CDR3 follows TCRdb's listing. The V and J genes are TRBV28 and TRBJ1-2; the D call of TRBD1 is as the table states it, not checked on the DNA. Germline V gene data show CDR1 as MDHEN and CDR2 as SYDVKM. Including both end residues, the CDR3 is 15 amino acids long. This CDR3 is CASILGTGVNYGYTF.

CDR3 protein: CASSLGGQVGSTDTQYF. The CDR3 DNA reads TGCGCCAGCAGCTTGGGGGGACAGGTCGGGAGCACAGATACGCAGTATTTT. V and J are TRBV5-1 and TRBJ2-3; 8 bases line up with TRBD1. Germline CDR1 is SGHRS and CDR2 is YFSETQ. This CDR3 has 17 amino acids. The junction had 6 bases not matched to a gene; V was cut back by 0 bases and J by 0 bases.

This clone was seen a handful of times. V is TRBV15 and J is TRBJ1-2, with a tentative D call TRBD1 (6 bases). The germline V gene encodes CDR1 LNHNV and CDR2 YYDKDF (reference sequence). The V and J ends lost 0 bases and 3 bases respectively, with 14 bases between them. The CDR3 is 16 residues long. The CDR3 sequence: CATSREMTRGHYGYTF. The CDR3 coding sequence is TGTGCCACCAGCAGAGAGATGACCAGGGGCCACTATGGCTACACCTTC.

The rearrangement links TRBV2 to TRBJ2-2, with D perhaps TRBD1 (5 bases). This CDR3 spans 16 amino acids. The V and J ends lost 3 bases and 7 bases respectively, with 18 bases between them. CDR1 is SNHLY, CDR2 FYNNEI, per germline. In DNA form, the CDR3 reads TGTGCCAGCAGTGAGGGCCCCGGGTTAGGGGTCGGGGAGCTGTTTTTT. It translates to CASSEGPGLGVGELFF.

CDR3 nucleotides: TGTGCCAGCAGTGGGTACAGCCCAGAGACCCAGTACTTC. Its translation is CASSGYSPETQYF. The V and J genes are TRBV6-1 and TRBJ2-5, with unresolved D. V gave up 4 bases and J gave up 4 bases, with 10 bases separating them. The CDR3 totals 13 residues. Germline CDR1 MNHNS, CDR2 SASEGT.

This clone was recorded only once. The genes are TRBV9 and TRBJ1-4, with 9 bases that match TRBD1. Germline CDR1 reads SGDLS; CDR2 reads YYNGEE. CDR3 length: 14 residues. The junction had 6 bases not matched to a gene; V was cut back by 4 bases and J by 8 bases. The CDR3 spells CASSSRQGDEKLFF. DNA for the CDR3: TGTGCCAGCAGCTCCCGACAGGGGGACGAAAAACTGTTTTTT.

The table lists this clone with a few counts. The V and J genes are TRBV7-8 and TRBJ2-4; perhaps TRBD2 as D (6 bases). Trimming stripped 5 bases from V and 2 bases from J, with 13 bases between. The CDR3 has 15 residues. Germline V gives CDR1 SGHVS, CDR2 FQNEAQ. The CDR3 protein is CASSSTGGTKNIQYF. CDR3 bases: TGTGCCAGCAGCAGCACCGGGGGTACCAAAAACATTCAGTACTTC.

This sequence joins TRBV5-1 and TRBJ2-7; 8 bases match TRBD2. This CDR3 is built from 14 residues. Germline CDR1 is SGHRS and CDR2 is YFSETQ. The V and J ends lost 0 bases and 5 bases, in that order; junction bases with no gene match: 4. The chain's CDR3 is CASSLVAGRDEQYF. Written as DNA, the CDR3 is TGCGCCAGCAGCTTGGTAGCGGGGCGGGACGAGCAGTACTTC.